This T cell receptor beta chain was documented in a study of T cell responses to AZD1222 COVID-19 vaccine. Study outcomes and limitations: White British ancestry dominated among donors, who included more females, and clonal diversity was possibly underestimated. Across the whole spike, CD4 TCRs peaked at regions 160-218 and 743-854. Baseline antibody screening turned up just a handful of seropositive AZD1222 recipients. Every sample of the repertoires postdated the peak T cell response.

On this clone: Its antigen is not identified.

The CDR3 runs to 15 residues. In germline, CDR1 is LNHDA, CDR2 SQIVND (reference sequence). Losses at the gene ends were 7 bases for V and 5 bases for J; bases not matched to a gene: 13. Sequencing was performed with immunoSEQ multiplex PCR; in TCRdb, only in-frame clones are kept and a portion is missing. This repertoire includes about 140,000 clones. The V and J genes are TRBV19 and TRBJ1-1, with TRBD1 identical over 7 bases. Material: peripheral blood. This clonotype was sampled from an adult in good health. The CDR3 loop is CASTQGGQPATEAFF. CDR3 DNA: TGTGCCAGTACTCAAGGGGGACAGCCGGCTACTGAAGCTTTCTTT.